The rows below give T cell receptor beta chains drawn from one sample of a study of shared clonotypes between healthy human individuals. The table came from immunoSEQ multiplex PCR; TCRdb's copy has only in-frame clones and leaves some out. The sample has about 1.5 million clones; approximately 98% are singletons. Sequencing was performed on naive CD4+ T cells sorted from blood. The receptors come from a man in his thirties or forties in good health. Both conserved end residues are part of each CDR3. A D gene is named only where the DNA matches it firmly. Some rows have no size entry. The others give once, few or many, or a class for an expanded clone.

d_gene,abundance,j_gene,v_gene,CDR3aa,CDR3nt
TRBD2,-,TRBJ2-5,TRBV11-2,CASSLVRTSGTYQETQYF,TGTGCCAGCAGCTTAGTGCGGACTAGCGGGACCTACCAAGAGACCCAGTACTTC
-,-,TRBJ1-2,TRBV6-1,CASRFIPTEYGYTF,TGTGCCAGCAGGTTTATCCCGACAGAATATGGCTACACCTTC
TRBD1,once,TRBJ1-4,TRBV5-5,CASSRTGAHNEKLFF,TGTGCCAGCAGCCGGACAGGGGCTCATAATGAAAAACTGTTTTTT
-,few,TRBJ1-2,TRBV10-3,CAISGAYGYTF,TGTGCCATCAGTGGGGCCTATGGCTACACCTTC
TRBD1,once,TRBJ2-7,TRBV11-2,CASSPSGTGLYEQYF,TGTGCCAGCAGCCCCAGCGGGACAGGGCTCTACGAGCAGTACTTC
-,-,TRBJ2-7,TRBV5-1,CASSRRPSSTDYEQYF,TGCGCCAGCAGCCGACGACCGTCATCTACCGACTACGAGCAGTACTTC
TRBD2,-,TRBJ2-7,TRBV7-2,CASSLASGSHEQYF,TGTGCCAGCAGCTTAGCTAGCGGGAGCCACGAGCAGTACTTC
TRBD1,-,TRBJ1-2,TRBV6-5,CASSLGQNYGYTF,TGTGCCAGCAGCTTGGGACAGAACTATGGCTACACCTTC
TRBD1,-,TRBJ2-2,TRBV18,CASSPTGQMNTGELFF,TGTGCCAGCTCACCAACGGGACAGATGAACACCGGGGAGCTGTTTTTT
-,-,TRBJ1-5,TRBV2,CASSVGNSNQPQHF,TGTGCCAGCAGTGTTGGGAATAGCAATCAGCCCCAGCATTTT
-,once,TRBJ1-5,TRBV5-4,CASSDEPGNQPQHF,TGTGCCAGCAGCGACGAACCGGGGAATCAGCCCCAGCATTTT
-,-,TRBJ2-5,TRBV27,CASSFQGRGETQYF,TGTGCCAGCAGTTTTCAGGGGCGCGGGGAGACCCAGTACTTC
-,few,TRBJ2-5,TRBV4-2,CASSQSTSGLTGTQYF,TGTGCCAGCAGCCAATCTACCAGCGGTTTGACTGGGACCCAGTACTTC
TRBD2,-,TRBJ2-1,TRBV9,CASSKHQLAGVVHEQFF,TGTGCCAGCAGCAAACACCAACTAGCGGGAGTGGTGCATGAGCAGTTCTTC
TRBD1,-,TRBJ2-5,TRBV18,CASSLVDREETQYF,TGTGCCAGCTCACTCGTCGACAGGGAAGAGACCCAGTACTTC
-,-,TRBJ2-2,TRBV28,CASSLGRNTGELFF,TGTGCCAGCAGTCTCGGGAGGAACACCGGGGAGCTGTTTTTT
-,-,TRBJ2-1,TRBV7-3,CASSLAGTYNEQFF,TGTGCCAGCAGCTTAGCGGGGACCTACAATGAGCAGTTCTTC
TRBD2,-,TRBJ2-1,TRBV7-8,CASSLLSGGYNEQFF,TGTGCCAGCAGCTTACTCTCGGGAGGGTACAATGAGCAGTTCTTC
-,-,TRBJ1-5,TRBV12-5,CASGSNRVRNQPQHF,TGTGCTAGTGGGTCCAACAGGGTGCGCAATCAGCCCCAGCATTTT
TRBD1,once,TRBJ2-3,TRBV6-5,CASSSDRGRGTDTQYF,TGTGCCAGCAGTTCCGACAGGGGGCGAGGAACAGATACGCAGTATTTT
-,once,TRBJ1-6,TRBV27,CASSLGPGAPVSPLHF,TGTGCCAGCAGTTTAGGCCCCGGGGCTCCCGTGTCACCCCTCCACTTT
-,-,TRBJ2-7,TRBV10-3,CAISEAQLYEQYF,TGTGCCATCAGTGAGGCCCAGCTCTACGAGCAGTACTTC
TRBD1,-,TRBJ2-7,TRBV27,CASSRWETGTYEQYF,TGTGCCAGCAGTCGGTGGGAGACAGGGACCTACGAGCAGTACTTC
-,-,TRBJ2-3,TRBV9,CASSVGRRPNTDTQYF,TGTGCCAGCAGCGTGGGGAGGCGGCCTAACACAGATACGCAGTATTTT
-,-,TRBJ2-3,TRBV10-1,CASSEVISPTDTQYF,TGCGCCAGCAGTGAGGTTATCTCCCCCACAGATACGCAGTATTTT
TRBD1,-,TRBJ1-4,TRBV29-1,CSADRGDEKLFF,TGCAGCGCCGACAGGGGTGATGAAAAACTGTTTTTT
TRBD2,-,TRBJ2-3,TRBV7-9,CAGSRAGLGSTDTQYF,TGTGCCGGCAGTAGAGCGGGGCTTGGATCCACAGATACGCAGTATTTT
-,-,TRBJ1-1,TRBV4-1,CASSQVGAMNTEAFF,TGCGCCAGCAGCCAAGTGGGGGCGATGAACACTGAAGCTTTCTTT
TRBD2,once,TRBJ2-1,TRBV9,CASSVDLAVTGGNEQFF,TGTGCCAGCAGCGTAGATTTAGCGGTCACCGGGGGGAATGAGCAGTTCTTC
TRBD1,-,TRBJ1-5,TRBV5-6,CASSANRGRGNQPQHF,TGTGCCAGCAGCGCCAACAGGGGGCGCGGGAATCAGCCCCAGCATTTT
-,-,TRBJ2-7,TRBV19,CASSGLGAYEQYF,TGTGCCAGTAGTGGTTTGGGGGCCTACGAGCAGTACTTC
-,-,TRBJ1-2,TRBV5-4,CASSQGTNYGYTF,TGTGCCAGCAGCCAGGGTACGAACTATGGCTACACCTTC
-,few,TRBJ1-4,TRBV18,CASSPQGLLATNEKLFF,TGTGCCAGCTCACCTCAAGGGCTGCTTGCAACTAATGAAAAACTGTTTTTT
-,-,TRBJ1-2,TRBV4-3,CASSQGWEPYGYTF,TGCGCCAGCAGCCAAGGGTGGGAGCCCTATGGCTACACCTTC
TRBD2,-,TRBJ2-3,TRBV5-5,CASSHSGSNTDTQYF,TGTGCCAGCAGCCATAGCGGGAGCAACACAGATACGCAGTATTTT
-,once,TRBJ2-2,TRBV13,CASSVTWWEANTGELFF,TGTGCCAGCAGCGTGACTTGGTGGGAGGCGAACACCGGGGAGCTGTTTTTT